This record covers a single T cell receptor beta chain. This CDR3 contains 16 residues. From germline, CDR1 is SGHRS and CDR2 YFSETQ. The trim removed 0 bases at V and 0 bases at J, leaving 3 bases unmatched. The data derive from a study of blood T cell repertoires in COVID-19. Study in general: Sites across the United States, Italy and Spain contributed samples from acute and convalescent COVID-19. PBMCs, B-cell-depleted T cells, or T cells provided the cDNA or gDNA that made up the material.

Original methodology: Counts of nucleated cells, estimated from reference gene primer amplification, were obtained. Clones were read by immunoSEQ multiplex PCR, and TCRdb kept only the in-frame ones, dropping some. That table furnishes V, J and clone size, whereas the DNA furnished D and trimming. The repertoire consists of over 100,000 clones, with roughly nine tenths occurring once and the leading ten covering roughly 4%. The V call is TRBV5-1, the J call TRBJ1-1, with 9 bases matching TRBD1. This clonotype was obtained from a man aged 35 to 55 with acute or convalescent COVID-19. The sample was peripheral blood. The CDR3 nucleotides read TGCGCCAGCAGCTTGGGGCGGACAGGGGTGAACACTGAAGCTTTCTTT. It codes for CASSLGRTGVNTEAFF.